The 7 T cell receptor beta chains presented below share a single source sample, sequenced in a study of Ad26.COV2.S vaccination and SARS-CoV-2 variants. The treatment was: roughly 18 received Ad26.COV2.S at low or high dose, single or two shots; about 5 received placebo; per-sample allocation not given. Sampling happened 63 days after the first vaccine or placebo injection. Generated by immunoSEQ multiplex PCR, the TCRdb table keeps only in-frame clones and is missing some. In the table there are a few hundred thousand clones, roughly 90% of which are singletons. Source: peripheral blood, taken in a trial of Ad26.COV2.S vaccine versus placebo. The receptors were gathered from a person aged 18-65 years who received the Ad26.COV2.S COVID-19 vaccine or a placebo.

The V gene is TRBV6-5, the J gene TRBJ1-5; D is unresolved. CDR3 length: 14 residues. V was trimmed by 5 bases and J by 1 base, leaving 9 bases between them. Germline CDR1 is MNHEY and CDR2 is SVGAGI. Here the CDR3 DNA reads TGTGCCAGCAGTCCCGGGCCGAGCAATCAGCCCCAGCATTTT. Protein: CASSPGPSNQPQHF.

The chain carries TRBV7-2 and TRBJ2-3; D ambiguous. With 5 bases removed from V and 6 bases from J, the gap between germline ends came to 9 bases. Germline V gene sequence: CDR1 SGHTA, CDR2 FQGNSA. The CDR3 covers 12 residues. CDR3 protein: CASSVYSDTQYF. The CDR3 DNA sequence: TGTGCCAGCAGCGTTTACTCTGATACGCAGTATTTT. The whole variable domain, remainder taken from reference TRBV7-2 and TRBJ2-3, is GAGVSQSPSNKVTEKGKDVELRCDPISGHTALYWYRQSLGQGLEFLIYFQGNSAPDKSGLPSDRFSAERTGGSVSTLTIQRTQQEDSAVYLCASSVYSDTQYFGPGTRLTVL.

About this clone itself: One junction end does not reproduce the germline sequence, and a read error may be involved. V usage is TRBV29-1 and J usage is TRBJ1-1; D remains unclear. The CDR3 is 11 amino acids. The germline CDR1 and CDR2 sequences are SQVTM and ANQGSEA. The CDR3: CNVGSNTEAFF. The DNA for the CDR3 is TGCAACGTTGGATCGAACACTGAAGCTTTCTTT.

The rearrangement joins TRBV5-4 to TRBJ2-5, with TRBD2 as a possible D gene (5 bases). V lost 0 bases, J lost 4 bases, and 7 bases lay in between. The CDR3 runs 13 residues. Per the germline V gene, CDR1 is SGHNT and CDR2 is YYREEE (reference sequence). The CDR3: CASSLGGIETQYF. The CDR3 region has the DNA TGTGCCAGCAGCTTGGGAGGGATAGAGACCCAGTACTTC.

The CDR3 protein is CASSYLAGYLYEQYF. For the CDR3, the DNA is TGTGCCAGCAGTTACTTAGCGGGTTACCTCTACGAGCAGTACTTC. The chain combines TRBV6-6 with TRBJ2-7, with 7 bases fitting TRBD2. CDR1 and CDR2 from the germline V gene are MNHNY and SVGAGI (reference sequence). The CDR3 has 15 residues. The V and J ends lost 1 base and 3 bases, in that order; junction bases with no gene match: 6.

The count of this clone is one. The chain uses TRBV7-9 and TRBJ2-7; tentatively, D is TRBD2 (5 bases). V lost 1 base and J 3 bases, leaving 13 bases between the germline ends. The CDR3 sequence is 15 residues long. Germline assignment: CDR1 SEHNR and CDR2 FQNEAQ (reference sequence). CDR3 sequence reads: CASSLVQSGIYEQYF. The CDR3 coding sequence is TGTGCCAGCAGCTTAGTCCAATCGGGGATCTACGAGCAGTACTTC.

This clone has more than one count but fewer than ten. V gene TRBV28 combines with J gene TRBJ2-2; 8 nucleotides align to TRBD2. This CDR3 has 15 amino acids. V was pared by 2 bases and J by 2 bases, with 1 base of the junction left unmatched. In germline, CDR1 is MDHEN, CDR2 SYDVKM. The CDR3 sequence: CASSLSGGNTGELFF. The CDR3, as DNA: TGTGCCAGCAGTTTAAGCGGGGGTAACACCGGGGAGCTGTTTTTT.